This T cell receptor beta chain was captured in a study of T cells in Graves' hyperthyroidism and ophthalmopathy. Study-wide results and caveats: Also found in blood were most expanded thyroid clonotypes above 0.001.

Researchers barred patients who had uncontrolled infection, other autoimmune disease, pregnancy or lactation. CDR3 length: 16 residues. V was pared by 5 bases and J by 1 base, with 7 bases of the junction left unmatched. The germline V gene encodes CDR1 SGHTA and CDR2 FQGTGA. Only a few counts were recorded for this clonotype. Its antigen is undetermined. Amplified TCR beta CDR3 regions came from RNA transcripts. HTBI primers drove first-round RT-PCR of the TCR CDR3. TCRdb passed the multiplex PCR reads through MiXCR, listing each CDR3 protein once. Found here are fewer than 700,000 distinct CDR3 sequences, about a sixth of them singletons; the top ten hold about 16%.

This receptor was taken from a woman aged 18-30 years with Graves' ophthalmopathy. Sequencing used blood. This rearrangement joins TRBV7-3 to TRBJ2-3; 9 nucleotides line up with TRBD2. The CDR3 DNA follows: TGTGCCAGCAGCGCCCGCGGGGGGGCGGGCACAGATACGCAGTATTTT. Translation gives CASSARGGAGTDTQYF.